The entry that follows covers one T cell receptor (beta chain) sequence. Antigen unknown. This PCR relied on a set of 60 Vbeta primers and 13 Jbeta primers. Clones were read by immunoSEQ multiplex PCR, and TCRdb kept only the in-frame ones, dropping some. The table has fewer than 130,000 clones, more than 60% seen once; the top ten hold around 5%. The data derive from a study of cytomegalovirus exposure and HLA in healthy donors. About the research overall: Earlier, 150 million to 200 million T cells were analyzed, and about 120 million unique TCR beta sequences were found among them. As released early, the data held about 85 million unique TCRs from HLA-typed donors.

Study-wide results and limits: Evidence from a later analysis indicated that most CMV-associated TCR beta chains looked HLA-restricted. Earlier analysis looked at TCR beta V segments, and most were productive about 90% or about 30% of the time.

V lost 7 bases to trimming and J lost 0 bases, with 12 bases between them. The CDR3 length is 14 residues. The germline CDR1 and CDR2 sequences are SEHNR and FQNEAQ (reference sequence). This receptor was taken from a female donor in good health and CMV-seropositive. The J gene is TRBJ1-2, the V gene TRBV7-9; no clear D gene. Sequences were obtained from PBMCs. In nucleotides, the CDR3 is TGTGCCAGCACCCGAGCGGACGCTAACTATGGCTACACCTTC. Translation: CASTRADANYGYTF.